This T cell receptor beta chain was captured by sequencing in a study of cytomegalovirus exposure and HLA in healthy donors. The CDR3 contains 13 residues. The V gene lost 2 bases and the J gene lost 8 bases, with 12 bases spanning the gap. Germline V lookup: CDR1 GTSNPN, CDR2 SVGIG (reference sequence). The PCR ran on 60 Vbeta and 13 Jbeta primers. The table came from immunoSEQ multiplex PCR; TCRdb's copy has only in-frame clones and leaves some out. The sample lists 170,000 or so clones; around 74% were seen once. Material: PBMCs. The chain couples TRBV30 to TRBJ1-4; D ambiguous. The TCR comes from a woman in her 30s in good health and CMV-seronegative. The CDR3: CAWSPMSGEKLFF. In nucleotides, the CDR3 is TGTGCCTGGAGTCCCATGTCCGGGGAAAAACTGTTTTTT. Filled out from reference TRBV30 and TRBJ1-4, the complete variable domain reads SQTIHQWPATLVQPVGSPLSLECTVEGTSNPNLYWYRQAAGRGLQLLFYSVGIGQISSEVPQNLSASRPQDRQFILSSKKLLLSDSGFYLCAWSPMSGEKLFFGSGTQLSVL.